The rows below give T cell receptor beta chains drawn from one sample of a study of control samples from healthy donors and cancer patients. Here immunoSEQ multiplex PCR was the method, and the copy in TCRdb shows in-frame clones only, minus some. Altogether 180,000 or so clones are present, about 93% being singletons, with the ten largest covering over 4%. Sequenced: blood. The receptor set was obtained from a woman in her fifties or sixties in good health. Each CDR3 is given with its conserved first and last residue. D genes are given only for firm matches. Rows give clone size only sometimes, using once, few, many, or a class for an expanded clone.

.	TRBJ2-1	TRBV19	.	CASSIDGGVSYNEQFF	TGTGCCAGTAGTATAGACGGCGGGGTCTCCTACAATGAGCAGTTCTTC
.	TRBJ1-5	TRBV9	.	CASSVGANQPQHF	TGTGCCAGCAGCGTAGGGGCCAATCAGCCCCAGCATTTT
.	TRBJ1-5	TRBV6-2/TRBV6-3	.	CASSHSHSGQPQHF	TGTGCCAGCAGTCACAGCCACTCGGGGCAGCCCCAGCATTTT
once	TRBJ1-2	TRBV14	.	CASSLNPGVGGYTF	TGTGCCAGCAGCCTCAACCCCGGGGTAGGAGGCTACACCTTC
.	TRBJ1-1	TRBV29-1	.	CSVASNQGGTEAFF	TGCAGCGTTGCCTCGAACCAGGGAGGCACTGAAGCTTTCTTT
once	TRBJ1-4	TRBV7-9	TRBD1	CASNRGLGEKLFF	TGTGCCAGCAACAGGGGGCTAGGTGAAAAACTGTTTTTT
.	TRBJ1-2	TRBV7-2	.	CASSLARSYGYTF	TGTGCCAGCAGCTTAGCCCGATCCTATGGCTACACCTTC
.	TRBJ1-1	TRBV4-3	.	CASSQGWDTEAFF	TGCGCCAGCAGCCAAGGTTGGGACACTGAAGCTTTCTTT
once	TRBJ2-5	TRBV7-2	TRBD2	CASSLGPGLAGGETQYF	TGTGCCAGCAGCTTAGGTCCCGGACTAGCGGGGGGAGAGACCCAGTACTTC
.	TRBJ2-3	TRBV5-6	.	CASRPTGTDTQYF	TGTGCCAGCAGGCCGACAGGCACAGATACGCAGTATTTT
.	TRBJ2-5	TRBV5-1	.	CASSLSFQETQYF	TGCGCCAGCAGCTTGTCCTTTCAAGAGACCCAGTACTTC
.	TRBJ2-7	TRBV25-1	.	CASTVRGEQYF	TGTGCCAGCACTGTAAGGGGCGAGCAGTACTTC
.	TRBJ2-2	TRBV27	.	CASSSVVSRESSFSTNTGELFF	TGTGCCAGCAGTTCAGTTGTTTCTAGGGAGTCATCCTTTTCTACGAACACCGGGGAGCTGTTTTTT
.	TRBJ1-2	TRBV7-8	.	CASSLENPPLGYGYTF	TGTGCCAGCAGCTTAGAAAACCCACCCCTTGGCTATGGCTACACCTTC
.	TRBJ2-5	TRBV6-5	TRBD1	CASSTAGGRETQYF	TGTGCCAGCAGTACGGCAGGGGGACGGGAGACCCAGTACTTC
.	TRBJ1-1	TRBV10-1	.	CASSESGTEAFF	TGCGCCAGCAGTGAGTCCGGGACTGAAGCTTTCTTT
.	TRBJ1-5	TRBV10-3	TRBD1	CAIRGTGEDQPQHF	TGTGCCATCAGGGGGACAGGGGAAGATCAGCCCCAGCATTTT
.	TRBJ1-5	TRBV5-1	TRBD1	CASAIDRDQPQHF	TGCGCCAGCGCTATAGACAGGGATCAGCCCCAGCATTTT
.	TRBJ2-7	TRBV12-5	.	CASGLPLFEQYF	TGTGCTAGTGGTTTGCCCCTTTTTGAGCAGTACTTC
.	TRBJ1-2	TRBV19	TRBD1	CASSTGQGSLGYTF	TGTGCCAGTAGTACGGGACAGGGGAGCCTTGGCTACACCTTC
.	TRBJ1-4	TRBV3-1/TRBV3-2	.	CASSKQGQPTEKLFF	TGTGCCAGCAGTAAACAAGGGCAGCCAACTGAAAAACTGTTTTTT
.	TRBJ1-1	TRBV12-3/TRBV12-4	TRBD1	CASRGTGHTEAFF	TGTGCCAGCAGAGGGACAGGACACACTGAAGCTTTCTTT
.	TRBJ1-2	TRBV7-2	.	CASSLAGAGVNYGYTF	TGTGCCAGCAGCTTAGCGGGCGCAGGGGTTAACTATGGCTACACCTTC
.	TRBJ1-2	TRBV5-8	TRBD1	CASMPQGNYGYTF	TGTGCCAGCATGCCACAGGGGAACTATGGCTACACCTTC
.	TRBJ2-1	TRBV7-2	TRBD2	CASSLGSVRGGEQFF	TGTGCCAGCAGCTTAGGGTCGGTGCGGGGGGGTGAGCAGTTCTTC
.	TRBJ1-5	TRBV7-2	.	CASSLVSAGNDQPQHF	TGTGCCAGCAGCTTAGTATCTGCAGGTAACGATCAGCCCCAGCATTTT
.	TRBJ1-2	TRBV27	.	CASRPREGWGGYTF	TGTGCCAGCAGACCCAGAGAGGGATGGGGTGGCTACACCTTC
.	TRBJ2-1	TRBV3-1/TRBV3-2	.	CASSYRLGGLPLSLDSSYNEQFF	TGTGCCAGCAGCTATAGACTGGGGGGCCTACCCCTGTCCCTGGACAGCTCCTACAATGAGCAGTTCTTC
.	TRBJ1-2	TRBV3-1/TRBV3-2	TRBD1	CASSHLEVRGRQGAGYTF	TGTGCCAGCAGCCACCTGGAAGTCAGGGGGCGCCAGGGAGCTGGCTACACCTTC
.	TRBJ2-5	TRBV6-6	TRBD2	CASSPGGETQYF	TGTGCCAGCAGTCCCGGGGGGGAGACCCAGTACTTC
.	TRBJ2-1	TRBV27	.	CASSLSRQGRMNEQFF	TGTGCCAGCAGCTTAAGTAGGCAGGGTCGAATGAATGAGCAGTTCTTC